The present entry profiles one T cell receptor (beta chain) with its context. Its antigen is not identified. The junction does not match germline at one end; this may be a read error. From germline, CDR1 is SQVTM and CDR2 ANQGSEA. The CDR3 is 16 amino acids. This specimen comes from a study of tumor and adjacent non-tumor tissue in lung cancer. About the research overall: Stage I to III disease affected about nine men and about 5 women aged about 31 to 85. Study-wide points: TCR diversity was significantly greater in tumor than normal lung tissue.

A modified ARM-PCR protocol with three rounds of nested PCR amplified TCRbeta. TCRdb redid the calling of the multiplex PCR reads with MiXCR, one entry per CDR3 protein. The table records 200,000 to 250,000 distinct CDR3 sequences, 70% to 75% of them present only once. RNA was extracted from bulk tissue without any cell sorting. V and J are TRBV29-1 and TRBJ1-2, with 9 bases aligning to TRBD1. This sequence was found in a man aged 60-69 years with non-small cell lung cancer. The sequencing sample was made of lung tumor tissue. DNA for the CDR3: TGCAGCGTTGATCGGGGGACAGGGAGCTTTATCAATGGCTGCACCTTC. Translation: CSVDRGTGSFINGCTF.